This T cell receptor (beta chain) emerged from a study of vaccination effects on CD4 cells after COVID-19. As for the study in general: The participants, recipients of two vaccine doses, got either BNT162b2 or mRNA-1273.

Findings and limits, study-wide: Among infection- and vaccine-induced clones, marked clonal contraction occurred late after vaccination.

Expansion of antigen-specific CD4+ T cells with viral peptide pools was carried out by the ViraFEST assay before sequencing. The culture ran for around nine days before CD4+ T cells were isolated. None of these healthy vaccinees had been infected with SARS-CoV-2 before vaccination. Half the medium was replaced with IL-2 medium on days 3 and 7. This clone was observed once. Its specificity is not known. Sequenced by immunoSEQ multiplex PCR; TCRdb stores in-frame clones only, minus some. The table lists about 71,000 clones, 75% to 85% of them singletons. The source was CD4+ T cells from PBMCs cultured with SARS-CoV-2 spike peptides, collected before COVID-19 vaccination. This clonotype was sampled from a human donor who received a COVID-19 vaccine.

The CDR3 DNA is TGCAGCGTTGAAGGGCGGGTGTATGGCTACACCTTC. This codes for CSVEGRVYGYTF. The J gene is TRBJ1-2, the V gene TRBV29-1; no clear D gene. Looked up from germline, CDR1 is SQVTM and CDR2 is ANQGSEA. The CDR3 spans 12 residues. With 1 base removed from V and 5 bases from J, the gap between germline ends came to 8 bases.